This passage covers 15 T cell receptor beta chains from one sample sequenced in a study of blood T cell repertoires in COVID-19. Some clones are missing from TCRdb's copy, which holds only in-frame ones; the method was immunoSEQ multiplex PCR. Of 300,000 or so clones listed, about 87% were seen once; the top ten hold roughly 3.7%. Sequenced input: peripheral blood. The receptors derive from a woman between 35 and 50 years old with acute or convalescent COVID-19.

The chain has TRBV19 and TRBJ1-6; the D is unclear. V dropped 2 bases and J dropped 3 bases, with 5 bases sitting between them. This CDR3 is 14 amino acids long. Germline CDR1 LNHDA, CDR2 SQIVND (reference sequence). The CDR3 spells CASSIQIYNSPLHF. The CDR3 nucleotides are TGTGCCAGTAGTATACAGATCTATAATTCACCCCTCCACTTT.

This clone has more than one count but fewer than ten. The chain uses TRBV4-1 and TRBJ2-2; 7 bases agree with TRBD2. In germline, CDR1 is MGHRA, CDR2 YSYEKL. V was pared by 2 bases and J by 4 bases, with 4 bases of the junction left unmatched. The CDR3 contains 15 residues. The CDR3 DNA reads TGCGCCAGCAGCCAAAGCGGGGCTAGCACCGGGGAGCTGTTTTTT. Amino acid sequence: CASSQSGASTGELFF.

The chain combines TRBV5-6 with TRBJ2-2, with D possibly matching TRBD1 (5 bases). The V gene's germline CDR1 is SGHDT and CDR2 YYEEEE. The ends were cut back, 0 bases at V and 5 bases at J, with 14 bases in the middle. The CDR3 has 16 residues. CDR3 sequence: CASSLDQGVDTGELFF. DNA for the CDR3: TGTGCCAGCAGCTTGGATCAGGGTGTGGATACCGGGGAGCTGTTTTTT.

V gene TRBV6-6 combines with J gene TRBJ1-5, with unresolved D. V was clipped by 2 bases and J by 0 bases, with 5 bases between them. CDR1 is MNHNY and CDR2 is SVGAGI in the germline V gene (reference sequence). This CDR3 is built from 14 residues. The CDR3 bases are TGTGCCAGCAGTTACCAGGATAGCAATCAGCCCCAGCATTTT. It yields the protein CASSYQDSNQPQHF.

The sample holds one count of this clone. The chain couples TRBV28 to TRBJ1-3; possible D gene TRBD1, 6 bases. The germline CDR1 and CDR2 sequences are MDHEN and SYDVKM. The ends were cut back, 5 bases at V and 4 bases at J, with 9 bases in the middle. This CDR3 spans 13 amino acids. CDR3 coding DNA: TGTGCCAGCAGTCCGGGACAAGGAAACACCATATATTTT. Its protein product is CASSPGQGNTIYF.

The chain links TRBV7-8 to TRBJ1-1, with D perhaps TRBD1 (6 bases). Germline V gene lookup returns CDR1 SGHVS and CDR2 FQNEAQ. V lost 5 bases to trimming and J lost 1 base, with 14 bases between them. This CDR3 region has 15 residues. The CDR3 DNA is TGTGCCAGCAGCCAGGGACATCGGGGGAACACTGAAGCTTTCTTT. Protein product: CASSQGHRGNTEAFF.

This chain uses TRBV7-3 with TRBJ1-6; perhaps TRBD1 as D (6 bases). The germline V gene has CDR1 SGHTA and CDR2 FQGTGA. This CDR3 has 15 amino acids. The V end lost 4 bases, the J end lost 9 bases, and 16 bases lay between the germline ends. CDR3: CASSSDSSLSSPLHF. Written as DNA, the CDR3 is TGTGCCAGCAGCTCGGACAGTAGCCTTAGTTCACCCCTCCACTTT.

J is TRBJ1-3 and V is TRBV11-2, with TRBD1 as a possible D gene (6 bases). Germline V gene lookup returns CDR1 SGHAT and CDR2 FQNNGV. The CDR3 extends over 14 amino acids. V was trimmed by 3 bases and J by 3 bases, leaving 9 bases between them. Here the CDR3 reads CASSFGQIGNTIYF. CDR3 in DNA: TGTGCCAGCAGCTTCGGACAGATTGGAAACACCATATATTTT. Combining the CDR3 with reference TRBV11-2 and TRBJ1-3 gives the whole variable domain EAGVAQSPRYKIIEKRQSVAFWCNPISGHATLYWYQQILGQGPKLLIQFQNNGVVDDSQLPKDRFSAERLKGVDSTLKIQPAKLEDSAVYLCASSFGQIGNTIYFGEGSWLTVV.

The chain combines TRBV2 with TRBJ1-2; D is unresolved. The CDR3 has 13 amino acids. The ends were cut back, 2 bases at V and 2 bases at J, with 6 bases in the middle. Germline V lookup: CDR1 SNHLY, CDR2 FYNNEI. The CDR3 DNA is TGTGCCAGCAGTGAAATGGAGAACTATGGCTACACCTTC. Protein product: CASSEMENYGYTF.

The chain combines TRBV19 with TRBJ2-5, with D possibly being TRBD2 (6 bases). The CDR3 runs 14 residues. Germline CDR1 LNHDA, CDR2 SQIVND (reference sequence). The germline V and J ends were trimmed by 3 bases and 5 bases, with 13 bases remaining between them. The CDR3, as DNA: TGTGCCAGTAGTATGCGGGGTGGATTGGAGACCCAGTACTTC. Its translation: CASSMRGGLETQYF.

V usage is TRBV10-3 and J usage is TRBJ1-3, with 7 bases matching TRBD1. The CDR3 is made up of 16 amino acids. The V and J ends lost 2 bases and 0 bases, in that order; junction bases with no gene match: 4. Germline V gene lookup returns CDR1 ENHRY and CDR2 SYGVKD. CDR3 bases: TGTGCCATCAGTGAGGGACAGGTTCCCTCTGGAAACACCATATATTTT. Residues: CAISEGQVPSGNTIYF.

The genes are TRBV29-1 and TRBJ1-6; D ambiguous. The CDR3 length is 13 residues. CDR1 is SQVTM and CDR2 is ANQGSEA in the germline V gene. V was cut by 4 bases and J by 8 bases, with 12 bases left in between. The DNA of the CDR3 is TGCAGCGTTGCGGCGGGCCGAGATTCACCCCTCCACTTT. It is translated as CSVAAGRDSPLHF.

The chain carries TRBV7-6 and TRBJ1-5, with unresolved D. The germline CDR1 and CDR2 sequences are SGHVS and FNYEAQ. Trimming removed 5 bases from V and 0 bases from J, with 14 bases in between. The CDR3 is 16 amino acids. CDR3 nucleotide sequence: TGTGCCAGCAGCCTACTGGGCGAGGGTAGCAATCAGCCCCAGCATTTT. Translated: CASSLLGEGSNQPQHF.

The chain combines TRBV27 with TRBJ2-7; TRBD1 matches 12 bases. Trimming at V came to 4 bases and at J to 7 bases, leaving 14 bases not matched to a gene. Germline V CDR1 and CDR2: MNHEY, SMNVEV (reference sequence). The CDR3 runs 17 residues. The CDR3 nucleotides are TGTGCCAGCAGTTCCAGACTGGGACAGGGGGCGCAACGTGAGCAGTACGTC. It yields the protein CASSSRLGQGAQREQYV.

This rearrangement joins TRBV19 to TRBJ1-6; D not resolved. CDR1 is LNHDA and CDR2 is SQIVND in the germline V gene (reference sequence). This CDR3 region has 14 residues. Between the trimmed V and J ends, which lost 6 bases and 5 bases, there was a span of 11 bases. The CDR3 coding sequence is TGTGCCAGTAGCGCGGGGTTTGATAATTCACCCCTCCACTTT. Translated: CASSAGFDNSPLHF.